A single sample gave rise to the 16 T cell receptor beta chains below, sequenced in a study of T cells of healthy individuals (dated by TCRdb to the late 2010s). Library generation was performed with 5' RACE. TCRdb names Illumina MiSeq as the instrument used. In-frame beta chains were kept once TCRdb had trimmed the public reads at Q25 with fastp and called clones with MiXCR. Identical CDR3 proteins give one entry, which carries the most common genes and DNA. The sample yields 60,000 to 80,000 distinct CDR3 sequences; about 17% were counted once. In total, the top ten clones hold approximately 4.6% of the sample. Every receptor here comes from a human donor in good health.

The genes are TRBV4-2 and TRBJ2-1; D is ambiguous. Per the germline V gene, CDR1 is LGHNA and CDR2 is YNFKEQ. V gave up 0 bases and J gave up 2 bases, with 17 bases separating them. The CDR3 is 18 residues long. CDR3 amino acids: CASSQEASPFRAYNEQFF. The CDR3 nucleotides are TGTGCCAGCAGCCAAGAGGCAAGCCCTTTCCGGGCCTACAATGAGCAGTTCTTC.

Only a few counts were recorded for this clonotype. V gene TRBV5-1 combines with J gene TRBJ1-4; tentatively, D is TRBD1 (5 bases). CDR3 length equals 16 residues. Germline CDR1 and CDR2: SGHRS and YFSETQ. Trimming stripped 4 bases from V and 5 bases from J, with 18 bases between. CDR3 in amino acids: CASSRINRPPNEKLFF. CDR3 bases: TGCGCCAGCAGCCGGATTAACAGGCCGCCAAATGAAAAACTGTTTTTT.

The chain is built from TRBV28 and TRBJ1-2; D is unresolved. V lost 5 bases and J 10 bases, leaving 17 bases between the germline ends. The CDR3 totals 13 residues. Germline V gene sequence: CDR1 MDHEN, CDR2 SYDVKM. CDR3 amino acids: CASSTFRTGIYTF. The CDR3 coding sequence is TGTGCCAGCAGTACCTTTAGGACCGGGATCTACACCTTC.

The chain uses TRBV7-9 and TRBJ1-1; D not certain. This CDR3 has 13 residues. V was shortened by 5 bases and J by 5 bases, with 12 bases between the two germline ends. Germline V gene data show CDR1 as SEHNR and CDR2 as FQNEAQ (reference sequence). The CDR3 loop reads CASSQSRETEAFF. The CDR3 DNA sequence: TGTGCCAGCAGCCAGAGTCGTGAGACTGAAGCTTTCTTT.

This clonotype was seen ten or more times. The rearrangement links TRBV20-1 to TRBJ2-3; tentative D call: TRBD2 (5 bases). Germline CDR1 reads DFQATT; CDR2 reads SNEGSKA (reference sequence). V was shortened by 7 bases and J by 0 bases, with 17 bases between the two germline ends. The CDR3 totals 15 residues. In nucleotides, the CDR3 is TGCAGTGTTATCGCCTCGGGGTTAAGCACAGATACGCAGTATTTT. Residues: CSVIASGLSTDTQYF.

This clonotype has at least ten counts. V gene TRBV30 combines with J gene TRBJ2-3; 7 bases are shared with TRBD2. There are 14 residues in the CDR3. Per germline, CDR1 GTSNPN and CDR2 SVGIG (reference sequence). With V trimmed by 3 bases and J by 6 bases, 9 bases remained unmatched. The chain's CDR3 is CAWSGSHGGDTQYF. CDR3 sequence (DNA): TGTGCCTGGAGCGGGAGCCACGGGGGGGATACGCAGTATTTT.

The chain is built from TRBV11-1 and TRBJ1-2, with 7 bases fitting TRBD1. CDR3 length: 12 amino acids. Germline CDR1 reads SGHAT; CDR2 reads FQDESV (reference sequence). V was pared by 5 bases and J by 8 bases, with 5 bases of the junction left unmatched. The CDR3 DNA follows: TGTGCCAGCAGCCGAGGACAGGACGGCTACACCTTC. It specifies CASSRGQDGYTF.

In this sample, this clonotype turned up a few times. The gene calls are TRBV2 and TRBJ2-1, with 7 bases identical to TRBD2. The CDR3 totals 13 residues. Per germline, CDR1 SNHLY and CDR2 FYNNEI. V trimming: 3 bases; J trimming: 9 bases; junction bases outside the gene matches: 5. The CDR3 spells CASSEEGGFEQFF. The CDR3 DNA reads TGTGCCAGCAGTGAGGAGGGAGGGTTTGAGCAGTTCTTC.

This clonotype was observed at least ten times. The rearrangement uses TRBV5-1 and TRBJ1-1; perhaps TRBD1 as D (5 bases). Germline V gene sequence: CDR1 SGHRS, CDR2 YFSETQ. Trimming took off 1 base at V and 5 bases at J, with 9 bases between the two ends. The CDR3 extends over 13 amino acids. The CDR3 region is CASSLTKGTEAFF. The CDR3 nucleotides are TGCGCCAGCAGCTTGACGAAGGGGACTGAAGCTTTCTTT.

The chain employs TRBV7-2 and TRBJ2-7; D perhaps matches TRBD1 (6 bases). Deletions cut 0 bases from V and 6 bases from J, with 6 bases between. This CDR3 comprises 12 residues. Germline V gene sequence: CDR1 SGHTA, CDR2 FQGNSA. CDR3: CASSLAGGEQYF. The CDR3 coding sequence is TGTGCCAGCAGCTTAGCAGGGGGCGAGCAGTACTTC.

The chain couples TRBV4-2 to TRBJ2-3; 8 nucleotides agree with TRBD2. The CDR3 loop spans 17 amino acids. V lost 0 bases, J lost 5 bases, and 10 bases stayed unmatched. Per germline, CDR1 LGHNA and CDR2 YNFKEQ. The CDR3 nucleotides are TGTGCCAGCAGCCAAGATCGAATTGGCGCGGGAGGAGATACGCAGTATTTT. Translating gives CASSQDRIGAGGDTQYF.

This chain joins TRBV20-1 and TRBJ1-1; tentatively, D is TRBD1 (5 bases). This CDR3 region has 14 residues. CDR1 is DFQATT and CDR2 is SNEGSKA in the germline V gene (reference sequence). The V end lost 0 bases, the J end lost 0 bases, and 8 bases lay between the germline ends. The CDR3, as DNA: TGCAGTGCTAGAGACGGACAACTGAACACTGAAGCTTTCTTT. This gives the protein CSARDGQLNTEAFF.

This clonotype was seen at least ten times. The J gene is TRBJ1-1, the V gene TRBV12-3 or TRBV12-4; weak D call: TRBD1 (5 bases). The CDR3 extends over 14 amino acids. V lost 6 bases and J 0 bases, leaving 11 bases between the germline ends. The CDR3 sequence: CASRWGTLNTEAFF. CDR3 sequence (DNA): TGTGCCAGCAGATGGGGCACGTTGAACACTGAAGCTTTCTTT.

This clonotype has more than one count but fewer than ten. The junction differs from germline at one of its ends, possibly a read error. Here the CDR3 reads CSASGGTSGSTLF. The CDR3 bases are TGCAGTGCTAGCGGGGGGACTAGCGGGAGTACGCTCTTC. V is TRBV20-1 and J is TRBJ2-1; 14 bases are shared with TRBD2. Germline loops: CDR1 DFQATT, CDR2 SNEGSKA (reference sequence). This CDR3 is built from 13 residues.

The sample holds many counts of this clonotype. V gene TRBV27 combines with J gene TRBJ2-7; D possibly corresponds to TRBD1 (6 bases). V was shortened by 8 bases and J by 6 bases, with 14 bases between the two germline ends. This CDR3 region has 12 residues. Germline CDR1 and CDR2: MNHEY and SMNVEV (reference sequence). In DNA, the CDR3 is TGTGCCAGCGCTTTGGGGGCGGGCGAGCAGTACTTC. Translated: CASALGAGEQYF.

V usage is TRBV28 and J usage is TRBJ2-7; 8 nucleotides align to TRBD1. The CDR3 has 16 amino acids. V lost 3 bases and J lost 2; bases outside the gene matches: 9. The germline CDR1 and CDR2 sequences are MDHEN and SYDVKM. CDR3 in DNA: TGTGCCAGCAGTTTCTACCCCGCGACAGGGGCCTACGAGCAGTACTTC. This translates into CASSFYPATGAYEQYF.